One sample yielded the 11 T cell receptor beta chains listed below, sequenced in a study of OX40 agonist ivuxolimab in advanced cancers. Clones were sequenced by immunoSEQ multiplex PCR, and TCRdb holds only the in-frame ones, with some missing. The sample contains about 65,000 clones, 91% of which appear only once. The specimen comprised CD4+ or CD8+ T cells sorted from blood, sampled in a trial of the OX40 agonist ivuxolimab. The receptor set was obtained from an adult with an advanced solid tumor such as melanoma, head and neck, liver or kidney cancer.

This rearrangement joins TRBV5-1 to TRBJ1-1; the D gene is possibly TRBD1 (6 bases). The CDR3 spans 15 residues. V was pared by 4 bases and J by 2 bases, with 15 bases between. Germline V gene lookup returns CDR1 SGHRS and CDR2 YFSETQ. The CDR3, as DNA: TGCGCCAGCAGCCTGACTGGGGGCCAAAACACTGAAGCTTTCTTT. It encodes CASSLTGGQNTEAFF.

The chain recombines TRBV30 with TRBJ1-3, with 7 bases that match TRBD1. The V gene's germline CDR1 is GTSNPN and CDR2 SVGIG (reference sequence). The CDR3 spans 12 residues. V lost 4 bases, J lost 8 bases, and 5 bases stayed unmatched. The CDR3 region is CAWTRGTDTIYF. The DNA of the CDR3 is TGTGCCTGGACCAGGGGGACAGACACCATATATTTT.

The chain is built from TRBV11-2 and TRBJ2-2; D is possibly TRBD1 (5 bases). This CDR3 spans 15 amino acids. The germline V gene has CDR1 SGHAT and CDR2 FQNNGV. Trimming removed 1 base from V and 4 bases from J, with 10 bases in between. The DNA for the CDR3 is TGTGCCAGCAGCTTAGTAGCAGGGTCCACCGGGGAGCTGTTTTTT. This gives the protein CASSLVAGSTGELFF.

The chain joins TRBV7-2 to TRBJ1-3, with D unclear. The CDR3 runs 14 residues. CDR1 and CDR2 (germline): SGHTA, FQGNSA. Trimming took 1 base from V and 2 from J, leaving 6 bases between them. The CDR3: CASSLDGAGNTIYF. CDR3 bases: TGTGCCAGCAGCTTAGACGGGGCTGGAAACACCATATATTTT. Full variable domain (outside the CDR3, taken from reference TRBV7-2 and TRBJ1-3): GAGVSQSPSNKVTEKGKDVELRCDPISGHTALYWYRQSLGQGLEFLIYFQGNSAPDKSGLPSDRFSAERTGGSVSTLTIQRTQQEDSAVYLCASSLDGAGNTIYFGEGSWLTVV.

V and J are TRBV7-2 and TRBJ2-1; D not certain. The CDR3 sequence is 13 residues long. In germline, CDR1 is SGHTA, CDR2 FQGNSA. V lost 3 bases, J lost 3 bases, and 6 bases lay in between. CDR3 DNA: TGTGCCAGCAGCTTGGGCCGCTACAATGAGCAGTTCTTC. As protein: CASSLGRYNEQFF.

The chain links TRBV6-1 to TRBJ1-5; 10 bases map to TRBD1. The CDR3 consists of 14 residues. Losses at the gene ends were 6 bases for V and 7 bases for J; bases not matched to a gene: 6. The germline V gene has CDR1 MNHNS and CDR2 SASEGT. CDR3 nucleotide sequence: TGTGCCAGCAGCGCCGGACAGGGGGAGCAGCCCCAGCATTTT. Translated: CASSAGQGEQPQHF.

The chain recombines TRBV27 with TRBJ2-7; 14 bases are a match to TRBD2. The CDR3 totals 14 residues. Trimming took 8 bases from V and 5 from J; bases not matched to a gene: 5. The germline V gene has CDR1 MNHEY and CDR2 SMNVEV (reference sequence). The CDR3 DNA follows: TGTGCCAGCCGCAGACTAGCGGGAGGGAACGAGCAGTACTTC. Protein: CASRRLAGGNEQYF.

The chain is built from TRBV10-3 and TRBJ1-2, with 9 bases aligning to TRBD1. V gave up 4 bases and J gave up 8 bases; unmatched junction bases: 5. CDR1 and CDR2 from the germline V gene are ENHRY and SYGVKD. The CDR3 length is 13 residues. Here the CDR3 reads CAISVNRGQGYTF. The DNA for the CDR3 is TGTGCCATCAGTGTTAACAGGGGGCAAGGCTACACCTTC.

The J gene is TRBJ2-7, the V gene TRBV4-3; 8 bases map to TRBD1. Germline CDR1 is LGHNA and CDR2 is YSLEER. The CDR3 has 15 residues. V lost 1 base to trimming and J lost 5 bases; unmatched junction nucleotides: 7. This chain's CDR3 is CASSQGWTGFHEQYF. CDR3 bases: TGCGCCAGCAGCCAAGGGTGGACAGGGTTCCACGAGCAGTACTTC.

The chain has TRBV5-1 and TRBJ1-2; D not resolved. The germline CDR1 and CDR2 sequences are SGHRS and YFSETQ. V lost 0 bases, J lost 3 bases, and 12 bases lay in between. This CDR3 has 15 amino acids. The chain's CDR3 is CASSLVWGVDYGYTF. The CDR3 DNA sequence: TGCGCCAGCAGCTTGGTTTGGGGTGTCGACTATGGCTACACCTTC. Together with reference TRBV5-1 and TRBJ1-2, the CDR3 gives the full variable domain: KAGVTQTPRYLIKTRGQQVTLSCSPISGHRSVSWYQQTPGQGLQFLFEYFSETQRNKGNFPGRFSGRQFSNSRSEMNVSTLELGDSALYLCASSLVWGVDYGYTFGSGTRLTVV.

The chain uses TRBV6-1 and TRBJ2-3, with 8 bases aligning to TRBD1. Germline CDR1 reads MNHNS; CDR2 reads SASEGT. With V trimmed by 0 bases and J by 0 bases, 17 bases remained unmatched. CDR3 size: 21 residues. CDR3 in DNA: TGTGCCAGCAGTGAAGCCTTAATCGGCCGGACAGGGCTAACTAGCACAGATACGCAGTATTTT. Translation gives CASSEALIGRTGLTSTDTQYF.